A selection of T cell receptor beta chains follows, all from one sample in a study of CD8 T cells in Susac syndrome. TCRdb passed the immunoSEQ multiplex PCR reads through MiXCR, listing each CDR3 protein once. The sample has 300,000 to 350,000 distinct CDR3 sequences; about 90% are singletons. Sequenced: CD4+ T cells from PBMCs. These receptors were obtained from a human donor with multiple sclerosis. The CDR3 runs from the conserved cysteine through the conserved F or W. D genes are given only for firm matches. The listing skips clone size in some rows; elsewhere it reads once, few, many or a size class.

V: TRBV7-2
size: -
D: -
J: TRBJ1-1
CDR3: CASSPRMNTEAFF
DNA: TGTGCCAGCAGCCCCCGAATGAACACTGAAGCTTTCTTT

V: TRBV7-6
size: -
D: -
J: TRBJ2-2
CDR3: CASSLVTSANTGELFF
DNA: TGTGCCAGCAGCTTAGTCACCAGCGCGAACACCGGGGAGCTGTTTTTT

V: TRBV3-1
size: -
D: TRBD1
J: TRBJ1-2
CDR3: CASSLSGQGQDGYTF
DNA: TGTGCCAGCAGCCTGTCAGGACAGGGACAAGATGGCTACACCTTC

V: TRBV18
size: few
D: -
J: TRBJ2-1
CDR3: CASSPPLNEQFF
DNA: TGTGCCAGCTCACCCCCCCTCAATGAGCAGTTCTTC

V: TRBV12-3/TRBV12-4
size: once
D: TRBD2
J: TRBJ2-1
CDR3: CASSLFSGGAGEQFF
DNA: TGTGCCAGCAGTTTATTCAGCGGGGGGGCCGGGGAGCAGTTCTTC

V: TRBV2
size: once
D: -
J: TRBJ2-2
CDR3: CASSQWRVSNTGELFF
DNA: TGTGCCAGCAGTCAATGGAGGGTCTCGAACACCGGGGAGCTGTTTTTT

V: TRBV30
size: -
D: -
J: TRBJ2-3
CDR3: CAWGARTGAPDTQYF
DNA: TGTGCCTGGGGAGCCCGAACGGGGGCCCCAGATACGCAGTATTTT

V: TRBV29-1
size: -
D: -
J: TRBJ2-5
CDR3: CSVAAADRGYF
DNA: TGCAGCGTAGCCGCGGCGGACCGGGGGTACTTC

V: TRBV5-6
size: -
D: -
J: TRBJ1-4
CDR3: CASSLMAVNEKLFF
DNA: TGTGCCAGCAGCTTGATGGCAGTTAATGAAAAACTGTTTTTT

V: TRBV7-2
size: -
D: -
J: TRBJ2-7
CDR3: CASSLAGGSTSYEQYF
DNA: TGTGCCAGCAGCTTAGCCGGCGGCAGCACTTCCTACGAGCAGTACTTC

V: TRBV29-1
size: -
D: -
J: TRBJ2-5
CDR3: CSVTRLDQETQYF
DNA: TGCAGCGTCACTAGACTGGATCAAGAGACCCAGTACTTC

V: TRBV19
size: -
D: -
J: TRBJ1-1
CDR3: CASTGRAGGTEAFF
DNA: TGTGCCAGTACGGGGAGGGCTGGGGGCACTGAAGCTTTCTTT

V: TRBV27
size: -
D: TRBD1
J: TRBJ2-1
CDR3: CASSPGTGYLFEQFF
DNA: TGTGCCAGCAGCCCCGGGACAGGGTATCTGTTTGAGCAGTTCTTC

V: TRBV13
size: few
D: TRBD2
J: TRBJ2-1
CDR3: CASSTRTSYNEQFF
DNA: TGTGCCAGCAGCACACGGACTAGCTACAATGAGCAGTTCTTC

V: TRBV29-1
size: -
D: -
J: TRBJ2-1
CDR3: CSGWSSYNEQFF
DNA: TGCAGTGGCTGGAGCTCCTACAATGAGCAGTTCTTC

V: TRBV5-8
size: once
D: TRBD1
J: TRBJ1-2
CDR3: CASSLRSGTGRYGYTF
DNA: TGTGCCAGCAGCTTGAGATCAGGGACAGGGAGATATGGCTACACCTTC

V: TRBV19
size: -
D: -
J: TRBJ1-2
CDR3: CASSWGGTNYGYTF
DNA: TGTGCCAGTTCCTGGGGCGGAACGAACTATGGCTACACCTTC

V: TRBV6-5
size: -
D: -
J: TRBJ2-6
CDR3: CASSYVAGLTAGANVLTF
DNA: TGTGCCAGCAGTTACGTGGCGGGCCTTACCGCTGGGGCCAACGTCCTGACTTTC

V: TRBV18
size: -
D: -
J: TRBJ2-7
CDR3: CASSPPGLTLGEQYF
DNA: TGTGCCAGCTCACCTCCGGGCCTCACCCTTGGCGAGCAGTACTTC

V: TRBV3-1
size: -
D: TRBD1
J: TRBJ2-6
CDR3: CASNLRDRGRWDGNSGANVLTF
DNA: TGTGCCAGCAACCTCAGGGACAGGGGGCGATGGGACGGGAACTCTGGGGCCAACGTCCTGACTTTC

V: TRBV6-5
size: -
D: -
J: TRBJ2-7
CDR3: CASTRSGSDEQYF
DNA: TGTGCCAGCACCCGTTCAGGGTCCGACGAGCAGTACTTC

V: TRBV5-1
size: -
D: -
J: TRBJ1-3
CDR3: CASSYGPDWTPIYF
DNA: TGCGCCAGCAGCTACGGACCGGATTGGACTCCCATATATTTT

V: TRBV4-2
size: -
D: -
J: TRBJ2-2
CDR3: CASLHDPSNTGELFF
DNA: TGTGCCAGCCTCCACGACCCCTCGAACACCGGGGAGCTGTTTTTT

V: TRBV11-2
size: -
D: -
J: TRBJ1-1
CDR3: CASSPVGGRGTEAFF
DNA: TGTGCCAGCAGCCCAGTCGGGGGTCGGGGCACTGAAGCTTTCTTT

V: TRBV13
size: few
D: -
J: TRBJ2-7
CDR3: CASSKYYEQYF
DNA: TGTGCCAGCAGCAAATACTACGAGCAGTACTTC

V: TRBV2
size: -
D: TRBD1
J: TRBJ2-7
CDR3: CASRGQGMGQYF
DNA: TGTGCCAGCCGAGGACAGGGCATGGGACAGTACTTC

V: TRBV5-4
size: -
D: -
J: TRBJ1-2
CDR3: CASSLAQGRSNYGYTF
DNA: TGTGCCAGCAGCTTGGCCCAGGGGCGGAGCAACTATGGCTACACCTTC

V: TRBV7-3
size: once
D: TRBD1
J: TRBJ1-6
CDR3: CASSLGADRGSPLHF
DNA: TGTGCCAGCAGCTTAGGGGCTGACAGGGGTTCACCCCTCCACTTT

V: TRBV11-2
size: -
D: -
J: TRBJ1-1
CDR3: CASSALLNTEAFF
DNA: TGTGCCAGCAGCGCTTTACTGAACACTGAAGCTTTCTTT

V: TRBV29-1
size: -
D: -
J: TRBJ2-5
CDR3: CSAVLQGRYQETQYF
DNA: TGCAGCGCCGTCCTACAGGGAAGGTACCAAGAGACCCAGTACTTC

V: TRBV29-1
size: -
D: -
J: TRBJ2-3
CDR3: CSVAENGDTQYF
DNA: TGCAGCGTTGCCGAGAATGGGGATACGCAGTATTTT

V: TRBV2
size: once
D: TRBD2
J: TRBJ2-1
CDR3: CASSEWGTSGATQFF
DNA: TGTGCCAGCAGTGAATGGGGGACTAGCGGGGCTACACAGTTCTTC

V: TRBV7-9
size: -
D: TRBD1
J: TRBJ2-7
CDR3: CASSLGTGGEAGEQYF
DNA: TGTGCCAGCAGCTTAGGTACAGGGGGCGAGGCTGGCGAGCAGTACTTC

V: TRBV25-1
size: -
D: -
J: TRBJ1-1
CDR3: CASSAQMGAFF
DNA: TGTGCCAGCAGTGCTCAAATGGGGGCTTTCTTT

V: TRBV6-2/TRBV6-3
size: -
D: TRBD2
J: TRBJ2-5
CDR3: CASSYSSSTSGGRETQYF
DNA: TGTGCCAGCAGTTACAGTTCGTCGACTAGCGGGGGGAGAGAGACCCAGTACTTC

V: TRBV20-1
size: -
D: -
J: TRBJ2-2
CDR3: CSARPRGTGELFF
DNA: TGCAGTGCGCGACCGCGAGGCACCGGGGAGCTGTTTTTT

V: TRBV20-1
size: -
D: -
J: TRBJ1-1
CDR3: CSARVSGGGAPMNTEAFF
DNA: TGCAGTGCTAGAGTCAGTGGGGGGGGCGCACCTATGAACACTGAAGCTTTCTTT

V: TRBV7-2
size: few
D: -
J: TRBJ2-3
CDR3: CASSLLRDTQYF
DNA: TGTGCCAGCAGCTTGTTGCGAGATACGCAGTATTTT

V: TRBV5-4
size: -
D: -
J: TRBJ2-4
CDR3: CASSEQGTKNIQYF
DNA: TGTGCCAGCAGCGAACAGGGAACCAAAAACATTCAGTACTTC

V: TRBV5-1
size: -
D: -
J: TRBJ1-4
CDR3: CASSLRGATNEKLFF
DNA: TGCGCCAGCAGCTTGAGGGGGGCAACTAATGAAAAACTGTTTTTT

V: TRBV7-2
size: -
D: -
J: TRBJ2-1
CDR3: CASSLRGSDYNEQFF
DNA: TGTGCCAGCAGCTTACGGGGCAGCGACTACAATGAGCAGTTCTTC

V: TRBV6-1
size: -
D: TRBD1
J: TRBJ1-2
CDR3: CASSYPDRADYGYTF
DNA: TGTGCCAGCAGTTATCCGGACAGGGCGGACTATGGCTACACCTTC

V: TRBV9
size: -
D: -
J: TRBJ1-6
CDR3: CASSSIDSPLHF
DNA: TGTGCCAGCAGCTCGATTGATTCACCCCTCCACTTT

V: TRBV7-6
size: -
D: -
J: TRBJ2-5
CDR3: CASSPQGADLETQYF
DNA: TGTGCCAGCAGCCCCCAGGGTGCGGACTTGGAGACCCAGTACTTC

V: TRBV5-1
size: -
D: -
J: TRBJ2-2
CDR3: CASSLSDMELFF
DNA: TGCGCCAGCAGCTTATCGGATATGGAGCTGTTTTTT

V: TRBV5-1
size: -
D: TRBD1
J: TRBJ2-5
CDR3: CASSTWTGSETQYF
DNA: TGCGCCAGCAGCACTTGGACAGGCTCGGAGACCCAGTACTTC

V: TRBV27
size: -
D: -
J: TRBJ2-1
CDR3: CASSLWVRGGSYNEQFF
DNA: TGTGCCAGCAGTTTATGGGTTAGGGGGGGCTCCTACAATGAGCAGTTCTTC

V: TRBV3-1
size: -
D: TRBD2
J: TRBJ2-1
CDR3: CASALAGVNNEQFF
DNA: TGTGCCAGCGCACTAGCGGGGGTCAACAATGAGCAGTTCTTC

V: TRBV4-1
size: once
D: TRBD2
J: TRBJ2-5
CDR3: CASSQFGTSGETQYF
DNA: TGCGCCAGCAGCCAGTTCGGGACTAGCGGGGAGACCCAGTACTTC

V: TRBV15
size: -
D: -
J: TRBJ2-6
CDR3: CATSRDRSGANVLTF
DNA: TGTGCCACCAGCAGAGATCGATCTGGGGCCAACGTCCTGACTTTC

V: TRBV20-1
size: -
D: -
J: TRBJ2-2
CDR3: CSARDPKNTGELFF
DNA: TGCAGTGCTAGAGACCCTAAGAACACCGGGGAGCTGTTTTTT

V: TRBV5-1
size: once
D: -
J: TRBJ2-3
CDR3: CASSLLPSSTTDTQYF
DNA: TGCGCCAGCAGCTTGTTGCCGAGTTCAACCACAGATACGCAGTATTTT

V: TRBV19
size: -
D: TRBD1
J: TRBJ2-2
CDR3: CASSVGTGLTGELFF
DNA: TGTGCCAGTAGTGTCGGGACAGGGCTTACCGGGGAGCTGTTTTTT

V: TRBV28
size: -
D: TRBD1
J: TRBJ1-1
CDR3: CASRPLQGRNAEAFF
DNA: TGTGCCAGCAGGCCATTACAGGGGAGGAACGCTGAAGCTTTCTTT

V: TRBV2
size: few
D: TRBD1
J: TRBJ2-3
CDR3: CASSVGTVSTDTQYF
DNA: TGTGCCAGCAGTGTAGGGACAGTCAGCACAGATACGCAGTATTTT